These T cell receptor beta chains were read from a single sample in a study of molecular identifiers for immune sequencing clone quantification. TCRdb called the PCR reads again in MiXCR, with one record for every CDR3 protein. The profile shows hundreds of thousands of distinct CDR3 sequences, 20% of them singletons. Specimen: naive CD8+ T cells from blood, with Jurkat cell RNA spiked in. These receptors were taken from a human donor in good health. Some libraries in this study had Jurkat cell RNA spiked in. Each CDR3 is given without its conserved first and last residue. Size values are once, few and many counts, or a class for expanded clones, and some rows have none.

clone size: few
J gene: TRBJ1-5
V gene: TRBV19
CDR3 protein: ASTGDVDYQPQH

clone size: many
J gene: TRBJ1-4
V gene: TRBV20-1
CDR3 protein: SARDREGLNEKLF

clone size: many
J gene: TRBJ2-7
V gene: TRBV4-1
CDR3 protein: ASSQRDQSSYEQY

clone size: NA
J gene: TRBJ1-1
V gene: TRBV25-1
CDR3 protein: ASSEWGQRNTEAF

clone size: many
J gene: TRBJ1-5
V gene: TRBV27
CDR3 protein: ASSPQGFQPQH

clone size: few
J gene: TRBJ1-1
V gene: TRBV19
CDR3 protein: ASRIGGMSNTEAF

clone size: many
J gene: TRBJ1-1
V gene: TRBV7-9
CDR3 protein: ASGGPTEAF

clone size: many
J gene: TRBJ2-1
V gene: TRBV7-2
CDR3 protein: ASSLGLAGATEQF

clone size: many
J gene: TRBJ1-4
V gene: TRBV20-1
CDR3 protein: SARDPEGIEKLF

clone size: few
J gene: TRBJ2-3
V gene: TRBV20-1
CDR3 protein: SARDPLAGDTQY

clone size: many
J gene: TRBJ2-7
V gene: TRBV5-5
CDR3 protein: ASSPYSGRSSYEQY

clone size: many
J gene: TRBJ1-2
V gene: TRBV23-1
CDR3 protein: ASSQSCRGRLYGYT

clone size: many
J gene: TRBJ2-5
V gene: TRBV6-1
CDR3 protein: ASSGLPQGQETQY

clone size: many
J gene: TRBJ2-7
V gene: TRBV5-1
CDR3 protein: ASSLGAGGSNEQY

clone size: NA
J gene: TRBJ2-7
V gene: TRBV4-3
CDR3 protein: ASSQDRASGSFGEQY

clone size: NA
J gene: TRBJ2-2
V gene: TRBV6-5
CDR3 protein: ASSYLAGGSLGGELF

clone size: many
J gene: TRBJ1-5
V gene: TRBV28
CDR3 protein: ASSFVQGPGQPQH

clone size: many
J gene: TRBJ2-7
V gene: TRBV27
CDR3 protein: ASSLLAGGHEQY

clone size: many
J gene: TRBJ2-1
V gene: TRBV20-1
CDR3 protein: SAPRTVNYNEQF

clone size: many
J gene: TRBJ1-5
V gene: TRBV6-6
CDR3 protein: ASSYAYNQPQH

clone size: NA
J gene: TRBJ2-2
V gene: TRBV7-9
CDR3 protein: ASSPPPGTKTGELF

clone size: few
J gene: TRBJ1-4
V gene: TRBV4-1
CDR3 protein: ASSQGGGGANEKLF

clone size: few
J gene: TRBJ1-3
V gene: TRBV13
CDR3 protein: ASSLEGRQGDGNTIY

clone size: many
J gene: TRBJ2-2
V gene: TRBV19
CDR3 protein: ASSTSGGAFVGELF

clone size: many
J gene: TRBJ2-7
V gene: TRBV20-1
CDR3 protein: SARDLVVYEQY

clone size: NA
J gene: TRBJ1-1
V gene: TRBV13
CDR3 protein: ASSLGAGTLINTEAF

clone size: many
J gene: TRBJ2-2
V gene: TRBV15
CDR3 protein: ATSRDSGGPPTGELF

clone size: many
J gene: TRBJ2-3
V gene: TRBV7-9
CDR3 protein: ASSEGQGPTDTQY

clone size: many
J gene: TRBJ2-7
V gene: TRBV5-1
CDR3 protein: ASSLVGVQDEQY

clone size: NA
J gene: TRBJ1-1
V gene: TRBV20-1
CDR3 protein: SALGPGGTGAF

clone size: few
J gene: TRBJ2-7
V gene: TRBV1
CDR3 protein: TSSQVGTYEQY

clone size: NA
J gene: TRBJ2-7
V gene: TRBV6-1
CDR3 protein: ASIQRGASYEQY

clone size: many
J gene: TRBJ2-2
V gene: TRBV4-3
CDR3 protein: ASSQDRQYTGELF

clone size: many
J gene: TRBJ1-1
V gene: TRBV20-1
CDR3 protein: SARDRELGGSNTEAF

clone size: many
J gene: TRBJ2-7
V gene: TRBV29-1
CDR3 protein: SVRGGRHEQY

clone size: NA
J gene: TRBJ2-4
V gene: TRBV5-6
CDR3 protein: ASSLRDRGHEAKNIQY

clone size: NA
J gene: TRBJ1-6
V gene: TRBV6-5
CDR3 protein: ASSYSEWHLSYNSPLH

clone size: NA
J gene: TRBJ2-4
V gene: TRBV19
CDR3 protein: ASSILLAGAIAKNIQY

clone size: many
J gene: TRBJ2-3
V gene: TRBV29-1
CDR3 protein: SVSGTNTDTQY

clone size: many
J gene: TRBJ1-5
V gene: TRBV10-3
CDR3 protein: AISESTGGGNQPQH

clone size: NA
J gene: TRBJ2-1
V gene: TRBV12-3/TRBV12-4
CDR3 protein: ASTSHRDGTEQF

clone size: many
J gene: TRBJ2-3
V gene: TRBV29-1
CDR3 protein: SVEAGTGWTDTQY

clone size: NA
J gene: TRBJ2-3
V gene: TRBV7-9
CDR3 protein: ASSLVGVTTSDTQY

clone size: NA
J gene: TRBJ2-7
V gene: TRBV20-1
CDR3 protein: SARDLTEGYEQY

clone size: NA
J gene: TRBJ2-5
V gene: TRBV3-1
CDR3 protein: ASSQDPGLAGIETQY

clone size: many
J gene: TRBJ1-1
V gene: TRBV20-1
CDR3 protein: SARLQGDTEAF

clone size: many
J gene: TRBJ1-5
V gene: TRBV6-2/TRBV6-3
CDR3 protein: ASPFWDIFRYQPQH

clone size: many
J gene: TRBJ2-7
V gene: TRBV7-9
CDR3 protein: ASSPVAGIEQY

clone size: many
J gene: TRBJ2-6
V gene: TRBV2
CDR3 protein: ASCRNSGANVLT

clone size: many
J gene: TRBJ1-1
V gene: TRBV7-9
CDR3 protein: ASSKQGLEPEAF